This TCR beta chain came from a study of human T cells and chemical hapten exposure. The wider study: A 2 cm by 2 cm inner upper arm patch received 2% DPC for sensitization. Weekly administration of diphenylcyclopropenone to the scalp of patients continued throughout the approximately 25-week study.

Time point reported: pre-sensitization, week 0. Indicated treatment: therapeutic diphenylcyclopropenone sensitization with weekly scalp DPC. Points from the study as a whole: Expanded TCRs made up significantly more big CDR3 similarity clusters than controls did.

This clonotype was recorded many times. Its matching antigen is unknown. Trimming at V came to 6 bases and at J to 7 bases, leaving 11 bases not matched to a gene. Per the germline V gene, CDR1 is DFQATT and CDR2 is SNEGSKA (reference sequence). This CDR3 has 14 amino acids. Individual cDNA molecules (in the library) carried attached unique molecular identifiers. TCRdb processed the RACE reads anew with MiXCR; each CDR3 protein has one entry. The sample records about 80,000 distinct CDR3 sequences, about 15% being singletons. This sequence was found in a woman aged 50 to 60 with alopecia areata. Some clones in this sample may be carry-over from other donors' samples. The input for sequencing was whole blood, taken in connection with sensitization to the hapten diphenylcyclopropenone (DPC). The V and J genes are TRBV20-1 and TRBJ1-2, with 10 positions matching TRBD1. The CDR3 loop reads CSATPGQGPGGYTF. CDR3 DNA sequence: TGCAGTGCCACTCCGGGACAGGGGCCCGGTGGCTACACCTTC.